The 28 T cell receptor beta chains presented below share a single source sample, sequenced in a study of regulatory T cells in long-lasting Graves disease. The time point denotes: newly diagnosed GD, antithyroid drugs for less than 3 months. Generation of the TCR library employed RNA extracted from PBMCs. Through Arm-PCR of CDR3 regions and iRepertoire HTBI primers, TCR beta libraries were built. One entry per CDR3 protein results from TCRdb running MiXCR on the multiplex PCR reads. The profile shows roughly 560,000 distinct CDR3 sequences, approximately 12% of them singletons. These data also featured in a second study, about T cells in Graves' hyperthyroidism and ophthalmopathy.

Sequencing used peripheral blood mononuclear cells (PBMCs), obtained at new diagnosis, from a patient treated with antithyroid drugs. These receptors were collected from a woman in her thirties with Graves disease.

The chain couples TRBV28 to TRBJ2-7; no clear D. CDR3 length equals 14 residues. Germline V CDR1 and CDR2: MDHEN, SYDVKM. Trimming stripped 8 bases from V and 2 bases from J, with 16 bases between. CDR3 loop: CASGSTHQAYEQYF. CDR3 coding DNA: TGTGCCAGCGGTTCCACACACCAGGCCTACGAGCAGTACTTC.

This clonotype was seen repeatedly, ten times or more. The chain recombines TRBV4-1 with TRBJ2-1, with D maybe TRBD2 (5 bases). The length of the CDR3 is 19 residues. V was clipped by 0 bases and J by 3 bases, with 21 bases between them. CDR1 and CDR2 (germline): MGHRA, YSYEKL. CDR3 DNA sequence: TGCGCCAGCAGCCAAGACCCTAGCCTGTACCACCCTCGCTACAATGAGCAGTTCTTC. Translating gives CASSQDPSLYHPRYNEQFF.

In this sample, this clonotype turned up many times. This chain links TRBV4-1 with TRBJ2-1, with TRBD2 matching 8 bases. The CDR3 has 13 residues. CDR1 and CDR2 from the germline V gene are MGHRA and YSYEKL. V lost 2 bases and J lost 15; bases outside the gene matches: 9. The DNA for the CDR3 is TGCGCCAGCAGCCAAATTCAGCGGGAGAGGGTGTTCTTC. Residues: CASSQIQRERVFF.

This clonotype showed up many times. The V gene is TRBV19, the J gene TRBJ2-7; D might be TRBD1 (6 bases). Trimming stripped 7 bases from V and 6 bases from J, with 16 bases between. Germline V CDR1 and CDR2: LNHDA, SQIVND (reference sequence). The CDR3 is 13 residues long. CDR3: CASTGHGYLEQYF. In DNA, the CDR3 is TGTGCCAGTACGGGACATGGCTACCTCGAGCAGTACTTC.

This clonotype was counted ten times or more. The V call is TRBV18, the J call TRBJ2-7, with a weak D call TRBD1 (5 bases). Germline loops: CDR1 KGHSH, CDR2 LQKENI. This CDR3 contains 15 residues. V was pared by 2 bases and J by 0 bases, with 11 bases between. CDR3 amino acids: CASSPDRESSYEQYF. CDR3 coding DNA: TGTGCCAGCTCACCAGACAGAGAAAGCTCCTACGAGCAGTACTTC.

This clonotype was seen more than once but under ten times. The chain uses TRBV25-1 and TRBJ2-3, with 7 bases lining up with TRBD1. This CDR3 has 14 amino acids. V was clipped by 3 bases and J by 1 base; unmatched bases: 1. CDR1 and CDR2 from the germline V gene are MGHDK and SYGVNS. CDR3 protein: CASSDTGGTDTQYF. DNA for the CDR3: TGTGCCAGCAGTGATACAGGGGGCACAGATACGCAGTATTTT. The full variable domain, rest sourced from reference TRBV25-1 and TRBJ2-3, is EADIYQTPRYLVIGTGKKITLECSQTMGHDKMYWYQQDPGMELHLIHYSYGVNSTEKGDLSSESTVSRIRTEHFPLTLESARPSHTSQYLCASSDTGGTDTQYFGPGTRLTVL.

Ten or more counts support this clonotype. The chain links TRBV20-1 to TRBJ2-7; D unclear. The CDR3 consists of 13 residues. Looked up from germline, CDR1 is DFQATT and CDR2 is SNEGSKA (reference sequence). V lost 5 bases to trimming and J lost 2 bases, with 13 bases between them. The CDR3 loop reads CSAQYNGPYEQYF. In DNA form, the CDR3 reads TGCAGTGCTCAATACAACGGCCCCTACGAGCAGTACTTC.

In its sample, this clonotype was seen a few times. A read error is possible here, since a much larger clone lies one base away. The chain has TRBV7-2 and TRBJ1-2; D uncertain. The CDR3 runs 15 residues. CDR1 is SGHTA and CDR2 is FQGNSA in the germline V gene. V was cut by 3 bases and J by 4 bases, with 15 bases left in between. CDR3 region: CASSFVRGWPYGYTF. CDR3 in DNA: TGTGCCAGCAGCTTCGTGCGGGGATGGCCCTATGGCTACACCTTC.

This clonotype was counted ten times or more. The rearrangement uses TRBV28 and TRBJ2-1; possible D gene TRBD2, 6 bases. Germline CDR1 is MDHEN and CDR2 is SYDVKM. This CDR3 has 12 amino acids. V lost 6 bases and J lost 8, with 11 bases in between. CDR3 sequence: CASRQGLDEQFF. The CDR3 coding sequence is TGTGCCAGCAGGCAGGGACTCGATGAGCAGTTCTTC.

This clonotype was seen at least ten times. The chain carries TRBV5-5 and TRBJ1-1; 8 bases are shared with TRBD1. The CDR3 contains 15 residues. Germline V gene lookup returns CDR1 SGHKS and CDR2 YYEKEE (reference sequence). Trimming removed 6 bases from V and 10 bases from J; junction bases left unmatched: 17. The CDR3 DNA sequence: TGTGCCAGCATAACCACCGGGACAGGTTTATCCCGAGCTTTCTTT. Its translation: CASITTGTGLSRAFF. The full variable domain, with the rest looked up from reference TRBV5-5 and TRBJ1-1, is DAGVTQSPTHLIKTRGQQVTLRCSPISGHKSVSWYQQVLGQGPQFIFQYYEKEERGRGNFPDRFSARQFPNYSSELNVNALLLGDSALYLCASITTGTGLSRAFFGQGTRLTVV.

This clonotype occurred many times. The J gene is TRBJ2-7, the V gene TRBV6-1; possible D gene TRBD1, 6 bases. Germline CDR1 reads MNHNS; CDR2 reads SASEGT. The V end was cut by 6 bases, the J end by 0 bases, with 15 bases between. The CDR3 loop spans 15 amino acids. The chain's CDR3 is CASSNEGVHSYEQYF. The CDR3 DNA sequence: TGTGCCAGCAGCAACGAGGGGGTACACTCCTACGAGCAGTACTTC.

As to this clonotype: Since the CDR3 does not end with the conserved phenylalanine or tryptophan, this likely comes from a read error. The chain has TRBV20-1 and TRBJ1-1; TRBD1 agrees at 7 bases. Germline lookup yields CDR1 DFQATT and CDR2 SNEGSKA (reference sequence). The CDR3 is 12 residues long. V dropped 5 bases and J dropped 10; count of bases not matched to a gene: 10. The CDR3 DNA reads TGCAGTGCTTCACCGGGGGCAGGGGGAGCTTTCTTG. It translates to CSASPGAGGAFL.

This clonotype has more than one count but fewer than ten. This chain joins TRBV7-2 and TRBJ2-3; maybe TRBD2 (7 bases). The CDR3 extends over 13 amino acids. V gave up 8 bases and J gave up 2 bases, with 11 bases separating them. Germline-derived CDR1 and CDR2 are SGHTA and FQGNSA. The CDR3 DNA reads TGTGCCAGCCGGGGGGCGAACACAGATACGCAGTATTTT. Its protein is CASRGANTDTQYF.

This clonotype has just a few counts. This sequence joins TRBV11-3 and TRBJ2-2; D not certain. The V and J ends lost 0 bases and 4 bases respectively, with 6 bases between them. CDR1 and CDR2 (germline): SGHNT, YENEEA. CDR3 length: 14 amino acids. The CDR3 here is CASSLELITGELFF. The CDR3 DNA is TGTGCCAGCAGCTTAGAACTGATCACCGGGGAGCTGTTTTTT.

This clonotype occurred many times. The rearrangement joins TRBV7-8 to TRBJ1-1; TRBD1 aligns across 9 bases. Germline CDR1 is SGHVS and CDR2 is FQNEAQ. The V and J ends lost 1 base and 10 bases, in that order; junction bases with no gene match: 4. This CDR3 spans 13 amino acids. In nucleotides, the CDR3 is TGTGCCAGCAGCTTAGTACAGGGGGCTGGAGCTTTCTTT. This translates into CASSLVQGAGAFF.

In its sample, this clonotype was seen many times. This chain connects TRBV27 to TRBJ1-2, with 11 nucleotides matching TRBD1. The CDR3 is made up of 16 amino acids. Germline trimming cut 5 bases from V and 5 bases from J; bases unmatched to any gene: 10. The V gene's germline CDR1 is MNHEY and CDR2 SMNVEV (reference sequence). The CDR3 spells CASSGLGTGGDYGYTF. In DNA, the CDR3 is TGTGCCAGCAGTGGGCTCGGGACAGGGGGAGATTATGGCTACACCTTC.

This clonotype came up a few times. The genes are TRBV19 and TRBJ2-7; the match to TRBD2 covers 10 bases. Germline CDR1 LNHDA, CDR2 SQIVND (reference sequence). With V trimmed by 1 base and J by 6 bases, 3 bases remained unmatched. The CDR3 is made up of 14 amino acids. The CDR3 loop is CASSIAWTSGEQYF. In DNA, the CDR3 is TGTGCCAGTAGTATAGCGTGGACTAGCGGCGAGCAGTACTTC.

There are many counts of this clonotype. The chain uses TRBV27 and TRBJ2-7; 14 bases are a match to TRBD2. V gave up 6 bases and J gave up 4 bases; unmatched junction bases: 8. The CDR3 consists of 16 residues. CDR1 and CDR2 from the germline V gene are MNHEY and SMNVEV (reference sequence). CDR3 in DNA: TGTGCCAGCAGCCTATCCGGGACTAGCGGGAGTTACGAGCAGTACTTC. Translation: CASSLSGTSGSYEQYF.

Many counts were recorded for this clonotype. The chain couples TRBV18 to TRBJ2-7; TRBD1 matches 8 bases. The CDR3 sequence is 15 residues long. The junction had 7 bases not matched to a gene; V was cut back by 3 bases and J by 3 bases. Germline CDR1 reads KGHSH; CDR2 reads LQKENI. CDR3 loop: CASSPTRQGIYEQYF. The CDR3 DNA sequence: TGTGCCAGCTCACCCACGCGACAGGGGATCTACGAGCAGTACTTC.

The chain uses TRBV15 and TRBJ2-1; 11 nucleotides agree with TRBD2. The CDR3 runs to 15 residues. Germline V gene lookup returns CDR1 LNHNV and CDR2 YYDKDF (reference sequence). After removal of 4 bases from V and 8 bases from J, the junction contained 7 bases not matched to a gene. CDR3 amino acids: CATSIRTSGSDEQFF. In DNA form, the CDR3 reads TGTGCCACCAGCATCCGTACTAGCGGGAGTGATGAGCAGTTCTTC.

A remark on this clonotype: This CDR3 fails to terminate in the conserved phenylalanine or tryptophan, so it likely reflects a read error. The chain recombines TRBV4-3 with TRBJ2-1; D is unclear. Germline V gene data show CDR1 as LGHNA and CDR2 as YSLEER. V was trimmed by 4 bases and J by 4 bases, leaving 8 bases between them. This CDR3 comprises 13 residues. CDR3 nucleotides: TGCGCCAGCAGCCCTGGTGCGTACAATGAGCAGTTCCTC. Its protein product is CASSPGAYNEQFL.

This clonotype has ten or more counts. The gene calls are TRBV4-3 and TRBJ1-1; no clear D. The CDR3 covers 15 residues. The germline CDR1 and CDR2 sequences are LGHNA and YSLEER. Trimming pared 1 base from V and 4 bases from J, leaving 13 bases between. For the CDR3, the DNA is TGCGCCAGCAGCCAAGGCAATCGACTCAGCACTGAAGCTTTCTTT. It yields the protein CASSQGNRLSTEAFF.

This clonotype has at least ten counts. The J gene is TRBJ2-2, the V gene TRBV20-1; the D gene is possibly TRBD2 (6 bases). Germline V gene sequence: CDR1 DFQATT, CDR2 SNEGSKA (reference sequence). The CDR3 spans 16 residues. V was trimmed by 0 bases and J by 4 bases, leaving 15 bases between them. Written as DNA, the CDR3 is TGCAGTGCTAGAGATAGGCGGGCGGGGAGCACCGGGGAGCTGTTTTTT. It codes for CSARDRRAGSTGELFF.

This clonotype was observed many times. This chain links TRBV6-5 with TRBJ1-4; D is ambiguous. Germline assignment: CDR1 MNHEY and CDR2 SVGAGI. The CDR3 is 14 amino acids. The ends were cut back, 2 bases at V and 7 bases at J, with 11 bases in the middle. The CDR3 DNA follows: TGTGCCAGCAGTTACGGGCCCACCGGTGAAAAACTGTTTTTT. Protein: CASSYGPTGEKLFF.

This clonotype counts as large. The chain employs TRBV12-3 or TRBV12-4 and TRBJ1-5; possible D gene TRBD1, 5 bases. Deletions cut 3 bases from V and 2 bases from J, with 11 bases between. The CDR3 has 15 amino acids. In DNA, the CDR3 is TGTGCCAGCAGTTTGTGGGGGGAAGGCAATCAGCCCCAGCATTTT. It encodes CASSLWGEGNQPQHF.

This clonotype was detected many times. CDR3 bases: TGCAGTGCTAGAGTCGGCGGGAGGGCCACCGGGGAGCTGTTTTTT. Encoded protein: CSARVGGRATGELFF. The rearrangement uses TRBV20-1 and TRBJ2-2; TRBD2 matches at 9 bases. The J segment lost 4 bases and the V segment lost 1 base, leaving 4 bases of the junction unmatched. This CDR3 has 15 residues. Germline values: CDR1 DFQATT, CDR2 SNEGSKA (reference sequence).

The rearrangement joins TRBV6-5 to TRBJ2-7; maybe TRBD1 (6 bases). This CDR3 region has 14 residues. CDR1 is MNHEY and CDR2 is SVGAGI in the germline V gene. Trimming removed 2 bases at V and 7 bases at J, with 15 bases between. The CDR3 sequence: CASSYRQGSEEQYF. The CDR3 bases are TGTGCCAGCAGTTACCGGCAGGGGTCGGAAGAGCAGTACTTC.

This chain uses TRBV4-1 with TRBJ2-6; D is uncertain. V was pared by 0 bases and J by 4 bases, with 10 bases between. The CDR3 spans 16 residues. CDR1 MGHRA and CDR2 YSYEKL come from the germline V gene. The CDR3 here is CASSQDNPMGANVLTF. CDR3 DNA: TGCGCCAGCAGCCAAGATAACCCGATGGGGGCCAACGTCCTGACTTTC.